Listed here are 8 T cell receptor beta chains from one sample, sequenced in a study of neurological immune-mediated disorders. One entry per CDR3 protein, called by TCRdb with MiXCR from the 5' RACE reads. Of 45,000 to 70,000 distinct CDR3 sequences in the sample, over 4% are singletons; the top ten hold roughly 3.1%. Input material: PBMCs. These receptors were collected from a man aged 50-59 years with multiple sclerosis.

This clonotype was counted many times. J is TRBJ2-1 and V is TRBV20-1; 8 nucleotides match TRBD2. Germline-derived CDR1 and CDR2 are DFQATT and SNEGSKA (reference sequence). Germline trimming cut 6 bases from V and 4 bases from J; bases unmatched to any gene: 5. This CDR3 has 13 amino acids. The CDR3 spells CSARGGVYNEQFF. In DNA, the CDR3 is TGCAGTGCCCGGGGGGGCGTATACAATGAGCAGTTCTTC.

The sample holds a few counts of this clonotype. Just one base apart from a much larger clone, this may be a read error. The rearrangement joins TRBV2 to TRBJ1-1; the D is unclear. The V end lost 11 bases, the J end lost 1 base, and 14 bases lay between the germline ends. From germline, CDR1 is SNHLY and CDR2 FYNNEI. The CDR3 totals 13 residues. CDR3 nucleotide sequence: TGTGCCCCTGCGGGAAGTCAGAACACTGAAGCTTTCTTT. Amino acids: CAPAGSQNTEAFF.

The chain has TRBV5-1 and TRBJ2-7; TRBD1 aligns across 7 bases. Losses at the gene ends were 0 bases for V and 2 bases for J; bases not matched to a gene: 8. This CDR3 region has 16 residues. From germline, CDR1 is SGHRS and CDR2 YFSETQ. The CDR3 sequence is CASSLEEGQSAYEQYF. The CDR3 region has the DNA TGCGCCAGCAGCTTGGAAGAGGGACAGTCGGCCTACGAGCAGTACTTC.

This clonotype has at least ten counts. One junction end does not reproduce the germline sequence, and a read error may be involved. This sequence joins TRBV28 and TRBJ1-5; D is perhaps TRBD1 (6 bases). The CDR3 totals 14 residues. Germline CDR1 reads MDHEN; CDR2 reads SYDVKM. The CDR3 sequence is CASSLDSSNQPQNF. DNA of the CDR3: TGTGCCAGCAGTTTGGACAGTAGCAATCAGCCCCAGAATTTT.

This clonotype is categorized as medium-sized. The chain carries TRBV6-4 and TRBJ2-3, with 9 bases aligning to TRBD2. The CDR3 consists of 14 residues. Germline values: CDR1 MRHNA, CDR2 SNTAGT. V lost 6 bases and J lost 1; bases outside the gene matches: 2. The CDR3 loop is CASSVAGGTDTQYF. The CDR3 bases are TGTGCCAGCAGCGTAGCGGGGGGCACAGATACGCAGTATTTT.

This clonotype was seen many times. The chain joins TRBV20-1 to TRBJ2-5; TRBD1 agrees at 9 bases. The V gene end was trimmed by 1 base and the J gene end by 2 bases; junction bases not matched to a gene: 8. The germline V gene has CDR1 DFQATT and CDR2 SNEGSKA (reference sequence). The CDR3 spans 16 residues. The CDR3 spells CSARVLRQGVQETQYF. The CDR3 DNA is TGCAGTGCTAGAGTCTTGCGACAGGGGGTTCAAGAGACCCAGTACTTC.

This clonotype was found many times. V gene TRBV7-3 combines with J gene TRBJ2-2; 14 bases are shared with TRBD2. The CDR3 sequence is 17 residues long. Germline V CDR1 and CDR2: SGHTA, FQGTGA. Germline trimming cut 5 bases from V and 3 bases from J; bases unmatched to any gene: 5. The CDR3 DNA sequence: TGTGCCAGCAGCCGACTAGCGGGAGGGCCGCACACCGGGGAGCTGTTTTTT. The encoded protein is CASSRLAGGPHTGELFF. Full variable domain (remainder filled in from reference TRBV7-3 and TRBJ2-2): GAGVSQTPSNKVTEKGKYVELRCDPISGHTALYWYRQSLGQGPEFLIYFQGTGAADDSGLPNDRFFAVRPEGSVSTLKIQRTERGDSAVYLCASSRLAGGPHTGELFFGEGSRLTVL.

This clonotype was seen at least ten times. This sequence joins TRBV20-1 and TRBJ2-1; maybe TRBD2 (6 bases). Deletions cut 6 bases from V and 7 bases from J, with 19 bases between. The CDR3 extends over 14 amino acids. Germline lookup yields CDR1 DFQATT and CDR2 SNEGSKA (reference sequence). The CDR3 nucleotides are TGCAGTGCGACACCCGGGACTGGTGGAAATGAGCAGTTCTTC. Translating it yields CSATPGTGGNEQFF.